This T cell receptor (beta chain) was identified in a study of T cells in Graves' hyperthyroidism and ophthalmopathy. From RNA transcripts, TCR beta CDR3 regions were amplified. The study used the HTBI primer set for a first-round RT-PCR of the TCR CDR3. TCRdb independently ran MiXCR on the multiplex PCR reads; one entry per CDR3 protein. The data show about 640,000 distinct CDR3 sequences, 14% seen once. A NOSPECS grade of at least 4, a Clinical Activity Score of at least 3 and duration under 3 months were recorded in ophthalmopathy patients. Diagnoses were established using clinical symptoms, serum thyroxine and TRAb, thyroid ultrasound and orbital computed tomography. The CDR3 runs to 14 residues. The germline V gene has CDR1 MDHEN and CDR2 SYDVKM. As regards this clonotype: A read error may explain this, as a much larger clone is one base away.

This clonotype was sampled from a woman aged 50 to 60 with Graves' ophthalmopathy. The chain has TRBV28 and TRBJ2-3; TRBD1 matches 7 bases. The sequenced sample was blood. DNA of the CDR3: TGTGTCAGCAGGGGGTTGGCGGTCACAGATACGCAGTATTTT. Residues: CVSRGLAVTDTQYF. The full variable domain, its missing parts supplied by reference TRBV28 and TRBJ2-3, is DVKVTQSSRYLVKRTGEKVFLECVQDMDHENMFWYRQDPGLGLRLIYFSYDVKMKEKGDIPEGYSVSREKKERFSLILESASTNQTSMYLCVSRGLAVTDTQYFGPGTRLTVL.